This note documents a single T cell receptor beta chain sequence. Its target is not known. The data derive from a study of identical twins. Study-level findings and limits: It was cross-sectional statistical analysis, not following the same donors, that the conclusions relied on.

Each CDR3 protein gets one entry after TCRdb re-called the 5' RACE reads with MiXCR. The data show roughly 250,000 distinct CDR3 sequences, 6% to 8% seen once. Trimming cost V 5 bases and J 7 bases; bases outside gene matches: 7. The length of the CDR3 is 15 residues. Germline lookup yields CDR1 LNHNV and CDR2 YYDKDF (reference sequence). The same specimen was also included in a second study, on yellow fever vaccine responses in identical twins.

The chain uses TRBV15 and TRBJ2-1, with TRBD2 matching 11 bases. Sequencing was carried out using CD8+ T cells sorted from blood. The sequence was collected from a woman in her late teens or twenties in good health. CDR3 sequence: CATSPGLAGGNEQFF. CDR3 nucleotides: TGTGCCACCAGCCCCGGGCTAGCGGGAGGTAATGAGCAGTTCTTC.